These T cell receptor beta chains were read from a single sample in a study of cytomegalovirus exposure and HLA in healthy donors. Produced via immunoSEQ multiplex PCR; TCRdb's table is partial and in-frame only. There are about 250,000 clones in the sample; about 90% occur only once, and 12% lies in the top ten. Input material: PBMCs. These receptors all stem from a man in his late teens or twenties in good health and CMV-seropositive. The CDR3 runs from the conserved cysteine through the conserved F or W. The order of the fields is J gene, V gene, D gene, clone size, CDR3 DNA, CDR3 protein. D genes are given only for firm matches. Not every row has a clone size; where given, it reads once, few, many or a size class.

TRBJ2-7,TRBV5-1,TRBD1,-,TGCGCCAGCAGCATTGGAGTCCCCGGGACAGGGCGCGAGCAGTACTTC,CASSIGVPGTGREQYF
TRBJ2-5,TRBV2,-,-,TGTGCCAGCAGTGAAGGGTGGACAGAGCAAGAGACCCAGTACTTC,CASSEGWTEQETQYF
TRBJ1-1,TRBV5-4,-,-,TGTGCCAGCAGGGGGAGGGGCAGCACTGAAGCTTTCTTT,CASRGRGSTEAFF
TRBJ2-7,TRBV4-2,-,-,TGTGCCAGCAGCCCCTCCAGGGGGGCGGAGTACGAGCAGTACTTC,CASSPSRGAEYEQYF
TRBJ2-7,TRBV20-1,TRBD1,-,TGCAGTGCTAGGGACAGGGAGAGCATGTACTTC,CSARDRESMYF
TRBJ1-2,TRBV28,-,once,TGTGCCATCCAAAAAGGCTACGGGAATGGCTACACCTTC,CAIQKGYGNGYTF
TRBJ2-7,TRBV6-5,-,-,TGTGCCAGCAGACAACCCGGGACAATCTACGAGCAGTACTTC,CASRQPGTIYEQYF
TRBJ1-4,TRBV15,-,-,TGTGCCACCAGCAGAGATGGGACACGAAATGAAAAACTGTTTTTT,CATSRDGTRNEKLFF
TRBJ2-5,TRBV11-2,-,-,TGTGCCAGCAGCTCCTATCAAGAGACCCAGTACTTC,CASSSYQETQYF
TRBJ2-1,TRBV5-4,-,-,TGTGCCAGCAGCTCCCGACAGGGAGGGGGGGTATACAATGAGCAGTTCTTC,CASSSRQGGGVYNEQFF
TRBJ2-1,TRBV5-6,TRBD2,-,TGTGCCAGCAGCCCGAGCGGGAAGTTTGTCAATGAGCAGTTCTTC,CASSPSGKFVNEQFF
TRBJ1-4,TRBV27,-,-,TGTGCCAGCAGTCCCACAGGTCCCGCTAATGAAAAACTGTTTTTT,CASSPTGPANEKLFF
TRBJ2-3,TRBV5-1,-,-,TGCGCCAGCAGCTCGGGGACGAGCACAGATACGCAGTATTTT,CASSSGTSTDTQYF
TRBJ2-1,TRBV11-1,TRBD2,once,TGTGCCAGCAGCTTGGCGGGGGTTGAGCAGTTCTTC,CASSLAGVEQFF
TRBJ2-2,TRBV29-1,-,-,TGCAGCGTGGCGGGACAGTACACCGGGGAGCTGTTTTTT,CSVAGQYTGELFF
TRBJ1-1,TRBV6-1,-,-,TGTGCCAGCAGTGTTGCCAGGGTCCCTGAAGCTTTCTTT,CASSVARVPEAFF
TRBJ1-2,TRBV27,-,-,TGTGCCAGCAGTTTATTTAAGAATTATGGCTACACCTTC,CASSLFKNYGYTF
TRBJ1-1,TRBV5-8,-,-,TGTGCCAGCAGCCCGGCGGCGAACACTGAAGCTTTCTTT,CASSPAANTEAFF
TRBJ2-7,TRBV7-2,-,-,TGTGCCAGCAGCTTAGATCGCAGCTCGACTACCTACGAGCAGTACTTC,CASSLDRSSTTYEQYF
TRBJ2-1,TRBV11-2,TRBD2,-,TGTGCCAGCGGACCTGGGGGGGACGGTGGCTACAATGAGCAGTTCTTC,CASGPGGDGGYNEQFF
TRBJ2-5,TRBV5-1,TRBD1,-,TGCGCCAGCAGCTCGGGGACAGGGGGCTTAGCGGGAGGTTCCCAAGAGACCCAGTACTTC,CASSSGTGGLAGGSQETQYF
TRBJ2-7,TRBV14,-,many,TGTGCCAGCAGCCGTGGCTCCGGGACACCGCTCTACGAGCAGTACTTC,CASSRGSGTPLYEQYF
TRBJ2-7,TRBV7-2,TRBD2,-,TGTGCCAGCAGCTTAGGGATAGCGGGGGCCTACGAGCAGTACTTC,CASSLGIAGAYEQYF
TRBJ1-1,TRBV6-1,TRBD1,few,TGTGCCAGCAGCCGGGACAGGATGAACACTGAAGCTTTCTTT,CASSRDRMNTEAFF
TRBJ2-7,TRBV6-5,TRBD1,-,TGTGCCAGCAGCCGACAGGGGACAACCTACGAGCAGTACTTC,CASSRQGTTYEQYF
TRBJ2-5,TRBV28,-,-,TGTGCCAGCAGCCACCGACTCCATGAGACCCAGTACTTC,CASSHRLHETQYF
TRBJ1-5,TRBV2,-,-,TGTGCCAGCAGTGCTCCCAGGTTGAGTGGCAATCAGCCCCAGCATTTT,CASSAPRLSGNQPQHF
TRBJ1-2,TRBV6-6,-,few,TGTGCCAGCAGTTACTCGGGGGATCGGGGCTACACCTTC,CASSYSGDRGYTF
TRBJ2-2,TRBV27,TRBD1,-,TGTGCCAGCAGTCCTTGGGACAGGGAAAACACCGGGGAGCTGTTTTTT,CASSPWDRENTGELFF
TRBJ2-7,TRBV18,-,-,TGTGCCAGCGGACGCCATTCGGACGAGCAGTACTTC,CASGRHSDEQYF
TRBJ1-1,TRBV30,TRBD1,-,TGTGCCTGGAGTAGGGGGCCTTACACTGAAGCTTTCTTT,CAWSRGPYTEAFF
TRBJ1-1,TRBV5-1,-,once,TGCGCCAGCAACCAACTACAATGGTCCACTGAAGCTTTCTTT,CASNQLQWSTEAFF
TRBJ2-3,TRBV30,-,-,TGTGCCTGGAGTGTACGTACAGATACGCAGTATTTT,CAWSVRTDTQYF
TRBJ1-2,TRBV2,TRBD1,few,TGTGCCAGCGGACAGGGTTCCTATGGCTACACCTTC,CASGQGSYGYTF
TRBJ2-5,TRBV5-4,-,-,TGTGCCAGCAGCTTGGTGCAGGGGACCCAAGAGACCCAGTACTTC,CASSLVQGTQETQYF
TRBJ2-2,TRBV12-5,-,few,TGTGCTAGTGGTTCGTTAGTTGGGACCGGGGAGCTGTTTTTT,CASGSLVGTGELFF
TRBJ2-7,TRBV5-1,-,-,TGCGCCAGCAGCAAAGACTACGAGCAGTACTTC,CASSKDYEQYF
TRBJ2-7,TRBV5-1,-,-,TGCGCCAGCAGCTTGGTGCAGGGAAGCGAGCAGTACTTC,CASSLVQGSEQYF
TRBJ2-1,TRBV5-4,-,-,TGTGCCAGCAGACCCTCGGGGGGCCGGGGATCCTACAATGAGCAGTTCTTC,CASRPSGGRGSYNEQFF
TRBJ2-3,TRBV7-2,-,-,TGTGCCAGCAGCTTAGTCGGAGGGGGCGCCGGCCCAGATACGCAGTATTTT,CASSLVGGGAGPDTQYF
TRBJ1-4,TRBV25-1,-,-,TGTGCCAGCAGTGACCCGGCTAGGGAAAAACTGTTTTTT,CASSDPAREKLFF
TRBJ1-5,TRBV6-4,-,few,TGTGCCAGCAGTGACCGTGACAGTTATAGCAATCAGCCCCAGCATTTT,CASSDRDSYSNQPQHF
TRBJ1-2,TRBV19,TRBD1,-,TGTGCCAGTAGAACCGGGACAGCCTATGGCTACACCTTC,CASRTGTAYGYTF
TRBJ2-7,TRBV5-1,-,-,TGCGCCAGCAGCTTAGAGGGTTCGTCCGAGCAGTACTTC,CASSLEGSSEQYF
TRBJ1-2,TRBV29-1,-,-,TGCAGCGTTGAATTACTGTGGTATGGCTACACCTTC,CSVELLWYGYTF
TRBJ1-1,TRBV10-2,-,-,TGCGCCAGCAGTGACGTGGCGGGGAACACTGAAGCTTTCTTT,CASSDVAGNTEAFF
TRBJ2-7,TRBV6-5,-,-,TGTGCCAGCAGTCCCCCCCGGGGCGGAGAGTACGAGCAGTACTTC,CASSPPRGGEYEQYF
TRBJ2-1,TRBV7-9,TRBD2,-,TGTGCCAGCAGCTCTAGCGGAGGCTCCTACAATGAGCAGTTCTTC,CASSSSGGSYNEQFF
TRBJ2-6,TRBV7-9,-,-,TGTGCCAGCAGCTTACAGGGGACAAGACTTATAGGGGCCAACGTCCTGACTTTC,CASSLQGTRLIGANVLTF